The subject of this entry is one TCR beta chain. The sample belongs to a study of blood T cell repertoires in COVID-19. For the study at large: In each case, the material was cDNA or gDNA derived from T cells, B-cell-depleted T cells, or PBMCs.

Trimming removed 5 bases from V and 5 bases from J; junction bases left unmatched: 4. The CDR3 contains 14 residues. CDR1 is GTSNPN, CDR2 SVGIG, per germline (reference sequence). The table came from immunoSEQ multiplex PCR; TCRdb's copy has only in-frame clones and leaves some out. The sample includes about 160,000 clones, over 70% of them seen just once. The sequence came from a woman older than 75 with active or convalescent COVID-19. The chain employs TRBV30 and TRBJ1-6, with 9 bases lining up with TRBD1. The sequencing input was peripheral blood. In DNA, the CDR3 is TGTGCCTGGGGGACAGGGTCTCATAATTCACCCCTCCACTTT. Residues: CAWGTGSHNSPLHF.